Presented here are 15 T cell receptor beta chains from one specimen sequenced in a study of T cells after somatic rescue of genetic block. Some clones are missing from TCRdb's copy, which holds only in-frame ones; the method was immunoSEQ multiplex PCR. The table lists about 70,000 clones, 92% of them singletons. The sequencing input was peripheral blood mononuclear cells (PBMCs). These receptors came from a man in his forties.

J is TRBJ2-7 and V is TRBV6-5; D possibly uses TRBD1 or TRBD2 (5 bases each). Germline V gene data show CDR1 as MNHEY and CDR2 as SVGAGI. V was clipped by 7 bases and J by 3 bases, with 19 bases between them. The length of the CDR3 is 15 residues. CDR3 protein: CASNPASPGSYEQYF. In nucleotides, the CDR3 is TGTGCCAGCAATCCCGCCTCCCCAGGGAGCTACGAGCAGTACTTC.

This clone appeared a few times. Other DNA variants within this sample encode the same CDR3. The V call is TRBV9, the J call TRBJ2-5; the D gene is possibly TRBD2 (6 bases). Trimming cost V 2 bases and J 4 bases, with 12 bases left between them. The CDR3 consists of 14 residues. Germline CDR1 SGDLS, CDR2 YYNGEE. In DNA form, the CDR3 reads TGTGCCAGCAGCGTTAGCGGTGGGGGAGAGACCCAGTACTTC. This codes for CASSVSGGGETQYF.

The chain carries TRBV5-1 and TRBJ1-1; D call uncertain. V was pared by 0 bases and J by 0 bases, with 9 bases between. This CDR3 has 15 residues. CDR1 is SGHRS and CDR2 is YFSETQ in the germline V gene. The CDR3 nucleotides are TGCGCCAGCAGCTTGGGAGCATTAATGAACACTGAAGCTTTCTTT. Translated: CASSLGALMNTEAFF.

The chain has TRBV7-9 and TRBJ2-6, with D possibly called TRBD1 or TRBD2 (6 bases each). This CDR3 is built from 18 residues. CDR1 and CDR2 from the germline V gene are SEHNR and FQNEAQ (reference sequence). Trimming stripped 5 bases from V and 3 bases from J, with 20 bases between. In nucleotides, the CDR3 is TGTGCCAGCAGCCCGACTGGGGCAGGGGAGGATGGGGCCAACGTCCTGACTTTC. It is translated as CASSPTGAGEDGANVLTF.

V and J are TRBV10-3 and TRBJ1-1; 8 nucleotides agree with TRBD1. The CDR3 runs to 15 residues. The germline V gene has CDR1 ENHRY and CDR2 SYGVKD. The V gene end was trimmed by 6 bases and the J gene end by 4 bases; junction bases not matched to a gene: 10. CDR3 loop: CAISLDRGGGTEAFF. The DNA of the CDR3 is TGTGCCATCAGCCTAGACAGGGGCGGGGGCACTGAAGCTTTCTTT.

The chain links TRBV30 to TRBJ1-2; 8 nucleotides agree with TRBD1. CDR1 and CDR2 (germline): GTSNPN, SVGIG (reference sequence). Trimming took 3 bases from V and 8 from J; bases not matched to a gene: 8. The CDR3 has 13 residues. CDR3 bases: TGTGCCTGGAGATTCGGACAGGGTGACGGCTACACCTTC. Translation gives CAWRFGQGDGYTF.

V and J are TRBV7-2 and TRBJ2-5, with 13 bases that match TRBD2. This CDR3 is built from 16 residues. Looked up from germline, CDR1 is SGHTA and CDR2 is FQGNSA. Trimming took 5 bases from V and 0 from J; bases not matched to a gene: 3. The CDR3 loop reads CASSRTSGSYQETQYF. CDR3 coding DNA: TGTGCCAGCAGCCGGACTAGCGGGAGTTACCAAGAGACCCAGTACTTC.

The chain uses TRBV7-8 and TRBJ2-5; tentative D call: TRBD2 (6 bases). Germline CDR1 and CDR2: SGHVS and FQNEAQ. V dropped 1 base and J dropped 5 bases, with 11 bases sitting between them. The CDR3 is 14 residues long. CDR3 residues: CASSLGGTGETQYF. Written as DNA, the CDR3 is TGTGCCAGCAGCTTAGGAGGGACTGGTGAGACCCAGTACTTC.

This chain joins TRBV19 and TRBJ2-7; 11 bases match TRBD1. Germline CDR1 LNHDA, CDR2 SQIVND (reference sequence). J lost 3 bases, V lost 6 bases, and 7 bases had no gene match. The CDR3 contains 15 residues. CDR3 nucleotides: TGTGCCAGTAGAACATCCGGGACAGGGGGCTACGAGCAGTACTTC. It codes for CASRTSGTGGYEQYF.

V is TRBV5-1 and J is TRBJ1-6; D is unresolved. Germline lookup yields CDR1 SGHRS and CDR2 YFSETQ. V was shortened by 2 bases and J by 6 bases, with 12 bases between the two germline ends. The CDR3 runs to 15 residues. This chain's CDR3 is CASSLSSGANSPLHF. The CDR3 nucleotides read TGCGCCAGCAGCTTAAGTTCAGGCGCTAATTCACCCCTCCACTTT. Looking up the rest from reference TRBV5-1 and TRBJ1-6 gives the full variable domain: KAGVTQTPRYLIKTRGQQVTLSCSPISGHRSVSWYQQTPGQGLQFLFEYFSETQRNKGNFPGRFSGRQFSNSRSEMNVSTLELGDSALYLCASSLSSGANSPLHFGNGTRLTVT.

The chain links TRBV2 to TRBJ1-2, with D uncertain. The germline CDR1 and CDR2 sequences are SNHLY and FYNNEI. CDR3 length: 13 amino acids. Trimming took off 4 bases at V and 7 bases at J, with 13 bases between the two ends. CDR3 in DNA: TGTGCCAGCAGTGGGTCACAGTTACTTGGCTACACCTTC. This sequence encodes CASSGSQLLGYTF.

The V gene is TRBV6-5, the J gene TRBJ2-2; TRBD1 agrees at 10 bases. The V segment lost 6 bases and the J segment 5 bases; nucleotides outside the gene matches: 6. Germline V CDR1 and CDR2: MNHEY, SVGAGI. The CDR3 extends over 15 amino acids. The CDR3 sequence is CASSWGQGRTGELFF. The DNA of the CDR3 is TGTGCCAGCAGCTGGGGACAGGGGAGAACCGGGGAGCTGTTTTTT.

The chain couples TRBV9 to TRBJ1-2; 7 positions match TRBD1. Germline assignment: CDR1 SGDLS and CDR2 YYNGEE. V gave up 2 bases and J gave up 5 bases; unmatched junction bases: 9. The CDR3 spans 15 residues. The CDR3 sequence: CASSVHRGREYGYTF. Written as DNA, the CDR3 is TGTGCCAGCAGCGTCCACAGGGGTCGAGAATATGGCTACACCTTC.

Written as DNA, the CDR3 is TGTGCCAGCAGTGAAGTACCACTGAGAGCTTTCTTT. Translation gives CASSEVPLRAFF. This sequence joins TRBV2 and TRBJ1-1, with unresolved D. This CDR3 is 12 amino acids long. V lost 1 base, J lost 10 bases, and 10 bases lay in between. From germline, CDR1 is SNHLY and CDR2 FYNNEI.

V and J are TRBV2 and TRBJ2-1; 10 nucleotides align to TRBD2. This CDR3 region has 15 residues. The germline gives CDR1 SNHLY, CDR2 FYNNEI. The ends lost 4 bases at V and 10 bases at J; junction bases unmatched: 10. The CDR3 is CASSVVLAGAQEQFF. In nucleotides, the CDR3 is TGTGCCAGCAGTGTTGTTCTAGCGGGAGCTCAAGAGCAGTTCTTC. Complete variable domain (other parts from reference TRBV2 and TRBJ2-1): EPEVTQTPSHQVTQMGQEVILRCVPISNHLYFYWYRQILGQKVEFLVSFYNNEISEKSEIFDDQFSVERPDGSNFTLKIRSTKLEDSAMYFCASSVVLAGAQEQFFGPGTRLTVL.